A single sample gave rise to the 25 T cell receptor beta chains below, sequenced in a study of cytomegalovirus exposure and HLA in healthy donors. PCR was performed using 60 Vbeta and 13 Jbeta primers. Generated by immunoSEQ multiplex PCR, the TCRdb table keeps only in-frame clones and is missing some. The sample holds more than 90,000 clones; roughly 80% are singletons and the top ten take roughly 7.7%. Input material: PBMCs. These receptors all stem from a man between 35 and 55 years old in good health and CMV-seropositive.

This clone was observed a few times. This sequence joins TRBV6-1 and TRBJ2-3; 9 nucleotides agree with TRBD2. Germline V gene lookup returns CDR1 MNHNS and CDR2 SASEGT. The length of the CDR3 is 15 residues. The junction had 9 bases not matched to a gene; V was cut back by 7 bases and J by 4 bases. Here the CDR3 reads CASKPSAGGADTQYF. CDR3 DNA: TGTGCCAGCAAACCCTCAGCGGGGGGAGCAGATACGCAGTATTTT.

This clone was found a few times. This chain connects TRBV7-2 to TRBJ2-1, with TRBD2 identical over 7 bases. Trimming at V came to 0 bases and at J to 6 bases, leaving 2 bases not matched to a gene. CDR1 is SGHTA, CDR2 FQGNSA, per germline. The CDR3 has 14 residues. The DNA for the CDR3 is TGTGCCAGCAGCTTAGCGGGAGGGCCCAATGAGCAGTTCTTC. Amino acids: CASSLAGGPNEQFF.

The CDR3 region has the DNA TGCGCCAGCAGCAAGGGACAGGGGGATACGCAGTATTTT. Encoded protein: CASSKGQGDTQYF. The rearrangement links TRBV5-1 to TRBJ2-3; 10 bases fit TRBD1. Germline-derived CDR1 and CDR2 are SGHRS and YFSETQ. CDR3 length: 13 residues. Germline trimming cut 4 bases from V and 6 bases from J; bases unmatched to any gene: 2.

CDR3 DNA sequence: TGTGCCAACGCCCCAAGCGGGGGGGCAGATACGCAGTATTTT. Translated: CANAPSGGADTQYF. V and J are TRBV10-3 and TRBJ2-3, with 10 bases fitting TRBD2. V lost 10 bases and J lost 4; bases outside the gene matches: 8. Per germline, CDR1 ENHRY and CDR2 SYGVKD. This CDR3 is 14 amino acids long.

This chain connects TRBV5-4 to TRBJ1-3; 7 bases map to TRBD1. In germline, CDR1 is SGHNT, CDR2 YYREEE (reference sequence). With 4 bases clipped from V and 0 bases from J, the junction kept 7 bases outside the gene matches. CDR3 length: 16 amino acids. CDR3 DNA sequence: TGTGCCAGCAGCAAATGGGACAGCTCCTCTGGAAACACCATATATTTT. Its protein product is CASSKWDSSSGNTIYF.

The V call is TRBV13, the J call TRBJ2-4; D gene unclear. The germline V gene has CDR1 PRHDT and CDR2 FYEKMQ (reference sequence). The CDR3 length is 12 residues. V was clipped by 6 bases and J by 0 bases, with 3 bases between them. The CDR3 DNA is TGTGCCAGCAGTCTAGCCAAAAACATTCAGTACTTC. This sequence encodes CASSLAKNIQYF.

In its sample, this clone was seen once. The chain combines TRBV5-4 with TRBJ1-1; TRBD1 agrees at 7 bases. The CDR3 covers 16 residues. Germline CDR1 and CDR2: SGHNT and YYREEE (reference sequence). Losses at the gene ends were 0 bases for V and 6 bases for J; bases not matched to a gene: 11. The DNA of the CDR3 is TGTGCCAGCAGCTTGGGACAGGGTGAGGGGTACGCTGAAGCTTTCTTT. The encoded protein is CASSLGQGEGYAEAFF.

This clone occurred once. V is TRBV6-7 and J is TRBJ2-6; a weak D match, TRBD2 (5 bases). TRBV6-7 is an ORF, and what it does is uncertain. This CDR3 has 17 amino acids. Trimming took off 4 bases at V and 0 bases at J, with 13 bases between the two ends. CDR3 sequence: CASSSRVSNSGANVLTF. DNA for the CDR3: TGTGCCAGCAGTTCGAGGGTCTCTAACTCTGGGGCCAACGTCCTGACTTTC.

The V call is TRBV27, the J call TRBJ1-2; weak D call: TRBD1 (6 bases). V was clipped by 3 bases and J by 3 bases, with 11 bases between them. The CDR3 spans 14 residues. CDR1 is MNHEY and CDR2 is SMNVEV in the germline V gene (reference sequence). CDR3 loop: CASSLTGLHYGYTF. The CDR3, as DNA: TGTGCCAGCAGTTTGACAGGCCTACACTATGGCTACACCTTC.

This chain connects TRBV2 to TRBJ2-7; TRBD1 agrees at 10 bases. The CDR3 runs 15 residues. Trimming took 4 bases from V and 4 from J; bases not matched to a gene: 7. The germline V gene has CDR1 SNHLY and CDR2 FYNNEI. The chain's CDR3 is CASSGSGQGNYEQYF. The CDR3 DNA follows: TGTGCCAGCAGTGGTTCGGGACAGGGGAATTACGAGCAGTACTTC.

The V call is TRBV4-3, the J call TRBJ2-7; 8 bases align to TRBD2. CDR1 and CDR2 (germline): LGHNA, YSLEER. V lost 0 bases to trimming and J lost 0 bases; unmatched junction nucleotides: 7. CDR3 length: 17 amino acids. CDR3 bases: TGCGCCAGCAGCCAAGAACTAGCGGAAACCCGCTCCTACGAGCAGTACTTC. Its protein is CASSQELAETRSYEQYF.

The gene calls are TRBV5-1 and TRBJ2-3; 9 bases agree with TRBD2. Trimming took 10 bases from V and 0 from J; bases not matched to a gene: 12. This CDR3 has 16 residues. From germline, CDR1 is SGHRS and CDR2 YFSETQ. DNA for the CDR3: TGCGCCTCTAAGGTGCGGGGGGGCGGTAGCACAGATACGCAGTATTTT. Protein: CASKVRGGGSTDTQYF.

CDR3 amino acids: CASSVGGRGNTGELFF. CDR3 sequence (DNA): TGTGCCAGCAGCGTAGGAGGCAGGGGGAACACCGGGGAGCTGTTTTTT. The chain carries TRBV9 and TRBJ2-2; D is perhaps TRBD1 (6 bases). V gave up 0 bases and J gave up 1 base, with 10 bases separating them. The CDR3 spans 16 residues. Germline V gives CDR1 SGDLS, CDR2 YYNGEE.

The chain employs TRBV27 and TRBJ2-5; no clear D. Germline V gene lookup returns CDR1 MNHEY and CDR2 SMNVEV (reference sequence). The V end lost 3 bases, the J end lost 7 bases, and 12 bases lay between the germline ends. This CDR3 region has 13 residues. The CDR3 nucleotides are TGTGCCAGCAGTTTGACAAGCTCTGGGACCCAGTACTTC. It yields the protein CASSLTSSGTQYF.

In DNA form, the CDR3 reads TGTGCCATCAGTGATATCGCCAGGGTGTCCACTGAAGCTTTCTTT. It is translated as CAISDIARVSTEAFF. The chain recombines TRBV10-3 with TRBJ1-1; possible D gene TRBD1, 5 bases. CDR3 size: 15 residues. Germline assignment: CDR1 ENHRY and CDR2 SYGVKD. V was shortened by 3 bases and J by 4 bases, with 15 bases between the two germline ends.

The rearrangement links TRBV7-8 to TRBJ1-6; D possibly corresponds to TRBD1 (5 bases). Trimming took off 5 bases at V and 6 bases at J, with 20 bases between the two ends. The CDR3 is made up of 17 amino acids. CDR1 SGHVS and CDR2 FQNEAQ come from the germline V gene. Written as DNA, the CDR3 is TGTGCCAGCAGCGCGAGGAGTGGGGCTCCTGCTAATTCACCCCTCCACTTT. Its translation: CASSARSGAPANSPLHF. The complete variable domain, with remaining parts taken from reference TRBV7-8 and TRBJ1-6, reads GAGVSQSPRYKVAKRGQDVALRCDPISGHVSLFWYQQALGQGPEFLTYFQNEAQLDKSGLPSDRFFAERPEGSVSTLKIQRTQQEDSAVYLCASSARSGAPANSPLHFGNGTRLTVT.

This clone was seen only a few times. This chain connects TRBV10-2 to TRBJ2-1; 11 nucleotides line up with TRBD2. V shed 8 bases, J shed 7 bases, and the junction held 10 bases outside the gene matches. Germline V lookup: CDR1 WSHSY, CDR2 SAAADI. The CDR3 covers 15 residues. This CDR3 reads CASGIAGGPINEQFF. For the CDR3, the DNA is TGCGCCAGCGGAATAGCGGGAGGGCCGATTAATGAGCAGTTCTTC.

This chain links TRBV23-1 with TRBJ1-5, with 8 positions matching TRBD1. TRBV23-1 is labeled an ORF, and its function is uncertain. The V and J ends lost 2 bases and 4 bases, in that order; junction bases with no gene match: 16. This CDR3 comprises 19 residues. Written as DNA, the CDR3 is TGCGCCAGCAGTCAAGCCCTCACAGGGGGTGGTCGTATAAATCAGCCCCAGCATTTT. Protein sequence: CASSQALTGGGRINQPQHF.

The chain has TRBV5-1 and TRBJ1-6; D unclear. With 4 bases removed from V and 8 bases from J, the gap between germline ends came to 13 bases. The CDR3 is made up of 14 amino acids. Germline-derived CDR1 and CDR2 are SGHRS and YFSETQ. CDR3 nucleotide sequence: TGCGCCAGCAGCCCGGCCTCCGGGGATTCACCCCTCCACTTT. This sequence encodes CASSPASGDSPLHF.

The chain is built from TRBV6-5 and TRBJ1-1; 7 bases fit TRBD1. This CDR3 contains 14 residues. From germline, CDR1 is MNHEY and CDR2 SVGAGI. Trimming at V came to 2 bases and at J to 3 bases, leaving 3 bases not matched to a gene. The CDR3 is CASSYGDSDTEAFF. The DNA for the CDR3 is TGTGCCAGCAGTTACGGGGACAGTGACACTGAAGCTTTCTTT.

The rearrangement joins TRBV9 to TRBJ2-3; D is undetermined. This CDR3 region has 13 residues. CDR1 SGDLS and CDR2 YYNGEE come from the germline V gene. V was trimmed by 4 bases and J by 2 bases, leaving 8 bases between them. The CDR3 sequence is CASSNQITDTQYF. CDR3 nucleotides: TGTGCCAGCAGCAACCAGATCACAGATACGCAGTATTTT. Using reference TRBV9 and TRBJ2-3 for the parts outside the CDR3, the full variable domain is DSGVTQTPKHLITATGQRVTLRCSPRSGDLSVYWYQQSLDQGLQFLIQYYNGEERAKGNILERFSAQQFPDLHSELNLSSLELGDSALYFCASSNQITDTQYFGPGTRLTVL.

This chain joins TRBV7-8 and TRBJ1-6; D is perhaps TRBD1 (6 bases). CDR1 is SGHVS, CDR2 FQNEAQ, per germline. Trimming shortened V by 4 bases and J by 8 bases, and 9 bases separated the two germline ends. This CDR3 has 13 amino acids. CDR3 loop: CASSSEGDSPLHF. The CDR3 nucleotides are TGTGCCAGCAGCTCCGAGGGGGATTCACCCCTCCACTTT.

V gene TRBV10-1 combines with J gene TRBJ2-5; 10 nucleotides match TRBD2. J gave up 5 bases and V 6 bases, and 3 bases lay outside the gene matches. CDR1 and CDR2 from the germline V gene are WNHNN and SYGVQD (reference sequence). CDR3 length equals 13 residues. CDR3 protein: CASRSSGSETQYF. The DNA of the CDR3 is TGCGCCAGCAGATCTAGCGGGAGCGAGACCCAGTACTTC.

This clone was found a few times. This CDR3 reads CASSRGTGAGQPQHF. The CDR3 DNA reads as TGTGCCAGTAGTCGGGGGACAGGAGCCGGTCAGCCCCAGCATTTT. The J gene is TRBJ1-5, the V gene TRBV19; 8 nucleotides match TRBD1. This CDR3 spans 15 amino acids. The germline CDR1 and CDR2 sequences are LNHDA and SQIVND (reference sequence). J lost 6 bases, V lost 5 bases, and 9 bases had no gene match.

The chain recombines TRBV6-6 with TRBJ2-1; TRBD2 matches 9 bases. This CDR3 is built from 16 residues. V was pared by 0 bases and J by 10 bases, with 10 bases of the junction left unmatched. CDR1 MNHNY and CDR2 SVGAGI come from the germline V gene (reference sequence). The CDR3 region is CASSYSPSGGLGEQFF. As DNA, the CDR3 is TGTGCCAGCAGTTACTCGCCCAGCGGGGGGCTGGGGGAGCAGTTCTTC.